These 10 T cell receptor beta chains share one sample of origin, sequenced in a study of T cell responses to AZD1222 COVID-19 vaccine. Sequencing used immunoSEQ multiplex PCR; TCRdb keeps in-frame clones, though not all of them. The sample has about 150,000 clones, roughly nine tenths seen once; the top ten hold approximately 17%. The sequencing here drew on peripheral blood, taken on day 0 of AZD1222 vaccination. The receptor set was obtained from an adult in good health.

The chain recombines TRBV3-1 (or the pseudogene TRBV3-2) with TRBJ1-2, with a tentative D call TRBD1 (5 bases). The germline V gene has CDR1 LGHDT and CDR2 YNNKEL (reference sequence). V gave up 6 bases and J gave up 3 bases, with 8 bases separating them. The CDR3 contains 12 residues. The CDR3 here is CASRTTDYGYTF. CDR3 bases: TGTGCCAGCAGAACGACAGACTATGGCTACACCTTC.

The chain uses TRBV4-1 and TRBJ2-2; 9 positions agree with TRBD1. J lost 7 bases, V lost 2 bases, and 11 bases had no gene match. CDR3 size: 17 residues. Germline lookup yields CDR1 MGHRA and CDR2 YSYEKL. CDR3 sequence: CASSQTGTGISDGELFF. The CDR3 DNA sequence: TGCGCCAGCAGCCAAACCGGGACAGGGATCTCCGACGGGGAGCTGTTTTTT.

This rearrangement joins TRBV28 to TRBJ1-2; no firm D call. The V and J ends lost 7 bases and 7 bases respectively, with 16 bases between them. The germline V gene encodes CDR1 MDHEN and CDR2 SYDVKM. The CDR3 loop spans 13 amino acids. Here the CDR3 reads CASTPGPTGGYTF. The CDR3 coding sequence is TGTGCCAGCACCCCCGGGCCTACTGGTGGCTACACCTTC.

This clone was seen once. The V gene is TRBV19, the J gene TRBJ1-5; 12 nucleotides match TRBD1. Trimming at V came to 4 bases and at J to 1 base, leaving 5 bases not matched to a gene. The germline gives CDR1 LNHDA, CDR2 SQIVND (reference sequence). The CDR3 length is 17 residues. CDR3 nucleotides: TGTGCCAGTAGTAGGGACAGGGGGCTAGGGAGCAATCAGCCCCAGCATTTT. Translated, it gives CASSRDRGLGSNQPQHF.

V and J are TRBV6-5 and TRBJ1-1; D gene uncertain. The germline gives CDR1 MNHEY, CDR2 SVGAGI. The V and J ends lost 11 bases and 1 base respectively, with 11 bases between them. The CDR3 sequence is 12 residues long. This CDR3 is CASSRGNTEAFF. The CDR3 nucleotides read TGTGCCTCCTCCCGGGGGAACACTGAAGCTTTCTTT.

The V and J genes are TRBV4-2 and TRBJ1-6; D might be TRBD1 (5 bases). Looked up from germline, CDR1 is LGHNA and CDR2 is YNFKEQ. This CDR3 has 15 amino acids. V lost 0 bases to trimming and J lost 7 bases, with 10 bases between them. CDR3 bases: TGTGCCAGCAGCCAAGAGTGGGGGGAAAATTCACCCCTCCACTTT. This encodes CASSQEWGENSPLHF.

V and J are TRBV27 and TRBJ2-4; 10 bases align to TRBD1. Germline-derived CDR1 and CDR2 are MNHEY and SMNVEV (reference sequence). CDR3 length: 19 residues. Trimming cost V 5 bases and J 3 bases; bases outside gene matches: 16. As DNA, the CDR3 is TGTGCCAGCAGTCCGGGACAGGGGATAGTGGGGATTGGCAAAAACATTCAGTACTTC. Amino acids: CASSPGQGIVGIGKNIQYF.

The chain couples TRBV30 to TRBJ1-4; D is ambiguous. The germline V gene encodes CDR1 GTSNPN and CDR2 SVGIG (reference sequence). This CDR3 comprises 11 residues. V shed 0 bases and J shed 8 bases, with 4 bases lying between them. The chain's CDR3 is CAWSVPEKLFF. CDR3 nucleotide sequence: TGTGCCTGGAGTGTTCCGGAAAAACTGTTTTTT.

The CDR3 DNA is TGTGCCAGCAGCGTAGACGGGCCGAGCACAGATACGCAGTATTTT. It encodes CASSVDGPSTDTQYF. The chain recombines TRBV9 with TRBJ2-3; no definite D call. Between the trimmed V and J ends, which lost 0 bases and 0 bases, there was a span of 8 bases. The CDR3 sequence is 15 residues long. Per the germline V gene, CDR1 is SGDLS and CDR2 is YYNGEE.

This chain links TRBV18 with TRBJ2-7, with 7 bases fitting TRBD2. The junction had 4 bases not matched to a gene; V was cut back by 3 bases and J by 2 bases. The CDR3 has 14 amino acids. In germline, CDR1 is KGHSH, CDR2 LQKENI. CDR3 nucleotide sequence: TGTGCCAGCTCACCCCAGGGAGGGCCCTACGAGCAGTACTTC. Translated: CASSPQGGPYEQYF.